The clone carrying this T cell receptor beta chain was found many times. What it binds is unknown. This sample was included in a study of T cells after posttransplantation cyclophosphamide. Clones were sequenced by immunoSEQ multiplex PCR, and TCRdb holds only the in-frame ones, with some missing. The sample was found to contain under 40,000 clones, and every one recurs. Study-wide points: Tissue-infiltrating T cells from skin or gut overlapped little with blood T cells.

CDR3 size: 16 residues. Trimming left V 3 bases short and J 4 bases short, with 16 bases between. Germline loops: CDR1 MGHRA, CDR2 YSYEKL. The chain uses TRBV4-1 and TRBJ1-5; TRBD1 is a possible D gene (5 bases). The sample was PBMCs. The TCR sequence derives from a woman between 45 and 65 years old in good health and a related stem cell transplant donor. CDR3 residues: CASSHPGQGPNQPQHF. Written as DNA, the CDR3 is TGCGCCAGCAGCCACCCCGGGCAGGGCCCAAATCAGCCCCAGCATTTT.